The following is a T cell receptor (beta chain) sequence with its context. Its antigen is unidentified. The sample originates from a study of cytomegalovirus exposure and HLA in healthy donors. Study-level findings and limits: Apparent HLA restriction characterized most CMV-associated TCR beta chains in a later analysis. Accurate HLA-A and HLA-B prediction from TCR beta sequences was reported for most subjects. Among TCR beta chains, those listed as cytomegalovirus-associated numbered fewer than 200.

The germline V gene has CDR1 SGHRS and CDR2 YFSETQ. J lost 8 bases, V lost 0 bases, and 8 bases had no gene match. The CDR3 is 16 residues long. Each of the donors was a healthy bone marrow donor. The PCR contained 60 Vbeta and 13 Jbeta primers. Sequencing was performed with immunoSEQ multiplex PCR; in TCRdb, only in-frame clones are kept and a portion is missing. Among about 130,000 clones listed, roughly 80% were seen once. This chain joins TRBV5-1 and TRBJ1-6; TRBD1 aligns across 7 bases. Sequenced material: PBMCs. The TCR originated in a female donor in good health and CMV-seronegative. CDR3 DNA: TGCGCCAGCAGCTTGGTAGTTCAGGGGGTGGATTCACCCCTCCACTTT. It codes for CASSLVVQGVDSPLHF.